These 22 T cell receptor beta chains share one sample of origin, sequenced in a study of blood T cell repertoires in COVID-19. The repertoire was sequenced with immunoSEQ multiplex PCR; TCRdb's copy has only in-frame clones and lacks some. Seen here are approximately 170,000 clones, roughly 90% observed once, and the top ten hold roughly 24%. The sample taken for sequencing was peripheral blood. The receptors originated from a man aged 55 to 70 with acute or convalescent COVID-19.

The chain employs TRBV19 and TRBJ1-5, with 9 bases that match TRBD1. The CDR3 sequence is 15 residues long. Germline V gives CDR1 LNHDA, CDR2 SQIVND (reference sequence). V lost 7 bases and J lost 5; bases outside the gene matches: 9. CDR3 amino acids: CASMMWGQGDQPQHF. CDR3 sequence (DNA): TGTGCCAGTATGATGTGGGGACAGGGCGATCAGCCCCAGCATTTT.

CDR3 DNA: TGTGCCAGCAGCTTGGGTGGGCGGACAGGGACTACCACCTTC. It translates to CASSLGGRTGTTTF. The rearrangement joins TRBV5-4 to TRBJ1-2; 8 bases agree with TRBD1. The CDR3 is 14 amino acids. From germline, CDR1 is SGHNT and CDR2 YYREEE (reference sequence). The V gene end was trimmed by 0 bases and the J gene end by 13 bases; junction bases not matched to a gene: 11.

CDR3 protein: CASSQDAGNNEQFF. Here the CDR3 DNA reads TGTGCCAGCAGCCAAGATGCCGGGAACAATGAGCAGTTCTTC. J is TRBJ2-1 and V is TRBV3-1 (or the pseudogene TRBV3-2), with a tentative D call TRBD2 (5 bases). This CDR3 region has 14 residues. Germline lookup yields CDR1 LGHDT and CDR2 YNNKEL (reference sequence). Trimming left V 0 bases short and J 5 bases short, with 8 bases between.

The chain carries TRBV27 and TRBJ1-4; TRBD1 agrees at 8 bases. Losses at the gene ends were 5 bases for V and 1 base for J; bases not matched to a gene: 15. CDR1 is MNHEY, CDR2 SMNVEV, per germline (reference sequence). There are 19 residues in the CDR3. The CDR3 coding sequence is TGTGCCAGCAGTCTAAGGTCTCACAGGGGGGGGATAACTAATGAAAAACTGTTTTTT. This encodes CASSLRSHRGGITNEKLFF.

V and J are TRBV10-3 and TRBJ2-3; D is uncertain. The CDR3 totals 13 residues. The V gene's germline CDR1 is ENHRY and CDR2 SYGVKD. With 4 bases removed from V and 4 bases from J, the gap between germline ends came to 9 bases. This CDR3 reads CAISAGSPDTQYF. The CDR3 DNA reads as TGTGCCATCAGTGCGGGTAGCCCAGATACGCAGTATTTT.

In its sample, this clone was seen a few times. This chain joins TRBV5-1 and TRBJ1-4, with D tentatively TRBD1 (6 bases). The germline V and J ends were trimmed by 5 bases and 8 bases, with 16 bases remaining between them. This CDR3 region has 14 residues. Germline V gene sequence: CDR1 SGHRS, CDR2 YFSETQ. The DNA of the CDR3 is TGCGCCAGCAGACCGAGGCAGGGGATGGAAAAACTGTTTTTT. Its translation is CASRPRQGMEKLFF.

J is TRBJ2-7 and V is TRBV6-6; 7 bases line up with TRBD2. CDR3 length: 16 amino acids. The V gene end was trimmed by 0 bases and the J gene end by 7 bases; junction bases not matched to a gene: 12. Germline V gene data show CDR1 as MNHNY and CDR2 as SVGAGI (reference sequence). The CDR3 DNA reads TGTGCCAGCAGTTACTCACCACCCAGCGGGGTGCTTGAGCAGTACGTC. It codes for CASSYSPPSGVLEQYV.

The V gene is TRBV24-1, the J gene TRBJ2-1; 9 positions agree with TRBD1. The V gene end was trimmed by 2 bases and the J gene end by 7 bases; junction bases not matched to a gene: 5. The CDR3 runs 15 residues. The V gene's germline CDR1 is KGHDR and CDR2 SFDVKD. CDR3 nucleotide sequence: TGTGCCACCAGTGATTCCGGGACAGGGCGTAATGAGCAGTTCTTC. This sequence encodes CATSDSGTGRNEQFF.

V usage is TRBV5-1 and J usage is TRBJ2-5; 7 bases are shared with TRBD1. Germline lookup yields CDR1 SGHRS and CDR2 YFSETQ. The CDR3 is made up of 16 amino acids. Unmatched junction bases numbered 11, after V lost 4 bases and J lost 2 bases. CDR3 in amino acids: CASSPGRGRTQETQYF. CDR3 in DNA: TGCGCCAGCAGCCCGGGAAGGGGGCGGACACAAGAGACCCAGTACTTC.

The J gene is TRBJ2-1, the V gene TRBV19, with 10 bases aligning to TRBD2. With V trimmed by 1 base and J by 3 bases, 3 bases remained unmatched. Germline assignment: CDR1 LNHDA and CDR2 SQIVND (reference sequence). The length of the CDR3 is 16 residues. The CDR3 nucleotides are TGTGCCAGTAGTATAGGCCTAGCGGGAGACTACAATGAGCAGTTCTTC. This translates into CASSIGLAGDYNEQFF.

The chain's CDR3 is CASSLGQGHQPQHF. The CDR3 DNA follows: TGTGCCAGCAGCTTGGGTCAGGGTCATCAGCCCCAGCATTTT. This chain links TRBV5-5 with TRBJ1-5; tentatively, D is TRBD1 (5 bases). The V end was cut by 0 bases, the J end by 5 bases, with 9 bases between. The CDR3 extends over 14 amino acids. Per germline, CDR1 SGHKS and CDR2 YYEKEE (reference sequence).

This rearrangement joins TRBV30 to TRBJ1-4, with TRBD1 identical over 10 bases. Germline CDR1 is GTSNPN and CDR2 is SVGIG (reference sequence). The CDR3 length is 15 residues. With 7 bases clipped from V and 8 bases from J, the junction kept 13 bases outside the gene matches. The CDR3 bases are TGTGCCTTTGGGACAGGGGAAATCTCCGGGGAAAAACTGTTTTTT. Translation: CAFGTGEISGEKLFF.

This clone was seen just once. This chain connects TRBV15 to TRBJ1-3; D is ambiguous. V was cut by 2 bases and J by 0 bases, with 14 bases left in between. Germline CDR1 is LNHNV and CDR2 is YYDKDF (reference sequence). The CDR3 covers 17 residues. The CDR3 protein is CATSRQKSGSSGNTIYF. Here the CDR3 DNA reads TGTGCCACCAGCAGACAAAAGTCGGGGAGCTCTGGAAACACCATATATTTT. The full variable domain, rest sourced from reference TRBV15 and TRBJ1-3, is DAMVIQNPRYQVTQFGKPVTLSCSQTLNHNVMYWYQQKSSQAPKLLFHYYDKDFNNEADTPDNFQSRRPNTSFCFLDIRSPGLGDTAMYLCATSRQKSGSSGNTIYFGEGSWLTVV.

The CDR3, as DNA: TGTGCCAGCAGCGGGCAGGGGTATGGCTACACCTTC. Translated, it gives CASSGQGYGYTF. This chain connects TRBV9 to TRBJ1-2; D may be TRBD1 (6 bases). With 3 bases removed from V and 5 bases from J, the gap between germline ends came to 8 bases. Germline CDR1 reads SGDLS; CDR2 reads YYNGEE. This CDR3 is built from 12 residues. Full variable domain (rest looked up from reference TRBV9 and TRBJ1-2): DSGVTQTPKHLITATGQRVTLRCSPRSGDLSVYWYQQSLDQGLQFLIQYYNGEERAKGNILERFSAQQFPDLHSELNLSSLELGDSALYFCASSGQGYGYTFGSGTRLTVV.

This chain connects TRBV5-4 to TRBJ1-2, with 7 bases lining up with TRBD1. With V trimmed by 4 bases and J by 4 bases, 13 bases remained unmatched. The CDR3 length is 16 residues. Germline values: CDR1 SGHNT, CDR2 YYREEE (reference sequence). The CDR3 here is CASSPGLQGRVYGYTF. The CDR3 bases are TGTGCCAGCAGCCCAGGATTACAGGGGCGGGTCTATGGCTACACCTTC.

V usage is TRBV24-1 and J usage is TRBJ1-5; D remains ambiguous. The germline V gene has CDR1 KGHDR and CDR2 SFDVKD. Trimming left V 1 base short and J 5 bases short, with 8 bases between. The CDR3 has 14 residues. DNA of the CDR3: TGTGCCACCAGTGATTTCTCCCGGGATCAGCCCCAGCATTTT. This sequence encodes CATSDFSRDQPQHF.

The chain carries TRBV18 and TRBJ2-1; maybe TRBD1 (7 bases). The CDR3 spans 12 residues. Looked up from germline, CDR1 is KGHSH and CDR2 is LQKENI. The V and J ends lost 3 bases and 9 bases respectively, with 9 bases between them. The CDR3 DNA follows: TGTGCCAGCTCACCGGAGGGGGCTGAGCAGTTCTTC. Translating it yields CASSPEGAEQFF.

The chain joins TRBV6-1 to TRBJ1-6; D remains ambiguous. The V end was cut by 0 bases, the J end by 9 bases, with 9 bases between. The CDR3 consists of 14 residues. CDR1 MNHNS and CDR2 SASEGT come from the germline V gene. In nucleotides, the CDR3 is TGTGCCAGCAGTGAAGCCGCCGGAGTTTCACCCCTCCACTTT. It specifies CASSEAAGVSPLHF.

J is TRBJ2-1 and V is TRBV14; tentatively, D is TRBD2 (6 bases). CDR1 and CDR2 (germline): SGHDN, FVKESK. The V and J ends lost 4 bases and 3 bases respectively, with 22 bases between them. The CDR3 has 18 residues. The CDR3 region has the DNA TGTGCCAGCAGCCGTCTTCGCGGGACCCTGGTAGGCTACAATGAGCAGTTCTTC. Its protein is CASSRLRGTLVGYNEQFF.

The chain has TRBV30 and TRBJ1-5; tentatively, D is TRBD1 (6 bases). Germline V gene data show CDR1 as GTSNPN and CDR2 as SVGIG (reference sequence). V dropped 2 bases and J dropped 1 base, with 9 bases sitting between them. The CDR3 loop spans 14 amino acids. CDR3 in amino acids: CAWSFRGSNQPQHF. The CDR3 bases are TGTGCCTGGAGTTTCAGGGGAAGCAATCAGCCCCAGCATTTT.

The gene calls are TRBV5-6 and TRBJ1-2; 8 bases agree with TRBD1. Germline CDR1 reads SGHDT; CDR2 reads YYEEEE. Trimming cost V 5 bases and J 5 bases; bases outside gene matches: 8. CDR3 length: 14 amino acids. CDR3 nucleotide sequence: TGTGCCAGCAGTTACAGGACAGGGTTATATGGCTACACCTTC. It encodes CASSYRTGLYGYTF. The whole variable domain, remainder taken from reference TRBV5-6 and TRBJ1-2, is DAGVTQSPTHLIKTRGQQVTLRCSPKSGHDTVSWYQQALGQGPQFIFQYYEEEERQRGNFPDRFSGHQFPNYSSELNVNALLLGDSALYLCASSYRTGLYGYTFGSGTRLTVV.

The chain carries TRBV29-1 and TRBJ1-3; D perhaps matches TRBD1 (5 bases). Germline CDR1 reads SQVTM; CDR2 reads ANQGSEA. Deletions cut 2 bases from V and 3 bases from J, with 14 bases between. This CDR3 spans 15 amino acids. The CDR3, as DNA: TGCAGCGTTGAACCGAGGACGGGGGTTGGAAACACCATATATTTT. This gives the protein CSVEPRTGVGNTIYF.